These 8 T cell receptor beta chains originate from one sample sequenced in a study of T-cell reconstitution after alpha-beta-depleted transplantation in children. TCRbeta library preparation incorporated unique molecular identifiers. Each CDR3 protein gets one entry after TCRdb re-called the PCR reads with MiXCR. The table lists about 980,000 distinct CDR3 sequences, 25% to 30% of them singletons. The sample was PBMCs, mostly from graft donor cells, taken 360 days after TCRalphabeta/CD19-depleted stem cell transplant. The receptors originated from a boy less than two years old who had a stem cell transplant for SCID, so the T cells may come from the graft donor.

V and J are TRBV6-1 and TRBJ1-5; 8 nucleotides agree with TRBD1. The CDR3 is 14 residues long. The germline V gene encodes CDR1 MNHNS and CDR2 SASEGT. J gave up 4 bases and V 6 bases, and 5 bases lay outside the gene matches. This chain's CDR3 is CASSRWTGNQPQHF. In DNA form, the CDR3 reads TGTGCCAGCAGCAGATGGACAGGGAATCAGCCCCAGCATTTT.

This clonotype was counted a few times. The CDR3 DNA is TGTGCCAGCAGCTTAACCCCCGCGGGGGGTTACAATGAGCAGTTCTTC. Translated, it gives CASSLTPAGGYNEQFF. This chain uses TRBV11-2 with TRBJ2-1; 8 bases are shared with TRBD2. The CDR3 loop spans 16 amino acids. Germline V gene sequence: CDR1 SGHAT, CDR2 FQNNGV. With 2 bases clipped from V and 4 bases from J, the junction kept 7 bases outside the gene matches.

J is TRBJ1-2 and V is TRBV7-3; D uncertain. Germline CDR1 reads SGHTA; CDR2 reads FQGTGA. The CDR3 runs 13 residues. Trimming removed 1 base from V and 8 bases from J, with 11 bases in between. The CDR3 DNA reads TGTGCCAGCAGCTTAAGAGTCGGGCACGGCTACACCTTC. Its protein product is CASSLRVGHGYTF. Using reference TRBV7-3 and TRBJ1-2 for the parts outside the CDR3, the full variable domain is GAGVSQTPSNKVTEKGKYVELRCDPISGHTALYWYRQSLGQGPEFLIYFQGTGAADDSGLPNDRFFAVRPEGSVSTLKIQRTERGDSAVYLCASSLRVGHGYTFGSGTRLTVV.

The genes are TRBV7-3 and TRBJ2-1; TRBD2 agrees at 9 bases. This CDR3 is built from 14 residues. CDR1 is SGHTA, CDR2 FQGTGA, per germline. The V segment lost 2 bases and the J segment 8 bases; nucleotides outside the gene matches: 4. The CDR3: CASSLGGLADEQFF. DNA of the CDR3: TGTGCCAGCAGCTTAGGGGGACTAGCCGATGAGCAGTTCTTC.

The sample holds a few counts of this clonotype. The chain has TRBV4-1 and TRBJ2-2; no clear D gene. Germline CDR1 and CDR2: MGHRA and YSYEKL. This CDR3 spans 14 amino acids. Deletions cut 2 bases from V and 6 bases from J, with 10 bases between. As DNA, the CDR3 is TGCGCCAGCAGCCAATACCGAGACGCCGGGGAGCTGTTTTTT. Translated: CASSQYRDAGELFF.

The rearrangement joins TRBV12-3 or TRBV12-4 to TRBJ2-3; D might be TRBD2 (5 bases). The CDR3 has 15 residues. Trimming left V 3 bases short and J 5 bases short, with 15 bases between. CDR3 protein: CASSFRRATKDTQYF. In DNA form, the CDR3 reads TGTGCCAGCAGTTTCCGCCGTGCGACTAAAGATACGCAGTATTTT.

The genes are TRBV11-2 and TRBJ2-1; 8 nucleotides align to TRBD2. V dropped 5 bases and J dropped 3; count of bases not matched to a gene: 6. This CDR3 is built from 15 residues. The germline V gene encodes CDR1 SGHAT and CDR2 FQNNGV. The DNA for the CDR3 is TGTGCCAGCAGCATAAAGCGGGGGCTCTACAATGAGCAGTTCTTC. This sequence encodes CASSIKRGLYNEQFF.

This chain links TRBV5-1 with TRBJ2-7; D may be TRBD1 or TRBD2 (5 bases each). The CDR3 loop spans 18 amino acids. CDR1 is SGHRS, CDR2 YFSETQ, per germline. V was cut by 2 bases and J by 2 bases, with 23 bases left in between. The chain's CDR3 is CASSFDTPGALVTYEQYF. The CDR3, as DNA: TGCGCCAGCAGCTTTGACACCCCCGGGGCCCTGGTCACCTACGAGCAGTACTTC.